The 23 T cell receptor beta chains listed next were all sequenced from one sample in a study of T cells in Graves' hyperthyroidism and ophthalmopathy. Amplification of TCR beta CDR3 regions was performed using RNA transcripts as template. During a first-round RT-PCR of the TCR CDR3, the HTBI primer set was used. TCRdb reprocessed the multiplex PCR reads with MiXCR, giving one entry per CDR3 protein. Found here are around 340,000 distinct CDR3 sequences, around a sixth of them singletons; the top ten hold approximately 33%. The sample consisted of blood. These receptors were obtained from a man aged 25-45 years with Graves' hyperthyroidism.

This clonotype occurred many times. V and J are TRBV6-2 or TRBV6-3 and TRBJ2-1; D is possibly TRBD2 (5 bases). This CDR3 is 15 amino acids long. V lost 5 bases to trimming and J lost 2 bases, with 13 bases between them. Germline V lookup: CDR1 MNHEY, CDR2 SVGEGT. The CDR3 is CASSQDSPAYNEQFF. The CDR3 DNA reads TGTGCCAGCAGTCAGGACTCTCCTGCCTACAATGAGCAGTTCTTC.

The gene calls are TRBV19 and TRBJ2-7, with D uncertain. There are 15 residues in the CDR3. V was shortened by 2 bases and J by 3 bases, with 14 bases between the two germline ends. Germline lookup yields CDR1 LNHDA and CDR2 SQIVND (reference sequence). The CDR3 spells CASSIFGAGNYEQYF. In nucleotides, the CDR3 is TGTGCCAGTAGTATATTCGGCGCAGGAAACTACGAGCAGTACTTC.

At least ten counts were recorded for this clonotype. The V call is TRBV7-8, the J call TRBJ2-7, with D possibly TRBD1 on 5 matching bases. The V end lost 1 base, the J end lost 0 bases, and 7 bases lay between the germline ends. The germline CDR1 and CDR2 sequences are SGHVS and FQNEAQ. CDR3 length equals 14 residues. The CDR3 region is CASSLDRSSYEQYF. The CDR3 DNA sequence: TGTGCCAGCAGCTTAGACAGGAGCTCCTACGAGCAGTACTTC.

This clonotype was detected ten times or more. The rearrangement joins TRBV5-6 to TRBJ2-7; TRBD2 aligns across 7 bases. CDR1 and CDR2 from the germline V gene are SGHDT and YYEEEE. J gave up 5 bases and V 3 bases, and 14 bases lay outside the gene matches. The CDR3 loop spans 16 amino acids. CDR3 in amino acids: CASSWGGPLFGNEQYF. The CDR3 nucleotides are TGTGCCAGCAGCTGGGGAGGGCCTCTCTTCGGGAACGAGCAGTACTTC.

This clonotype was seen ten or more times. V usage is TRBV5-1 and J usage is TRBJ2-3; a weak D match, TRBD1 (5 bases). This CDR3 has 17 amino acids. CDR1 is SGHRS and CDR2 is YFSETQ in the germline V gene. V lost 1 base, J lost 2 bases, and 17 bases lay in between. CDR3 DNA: TGCGCCAGCAGCTTGAGGTGGCGAGACAGCAACACAGATACGCAGTATTTT. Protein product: CASSLRWRDSNTDTQYF.

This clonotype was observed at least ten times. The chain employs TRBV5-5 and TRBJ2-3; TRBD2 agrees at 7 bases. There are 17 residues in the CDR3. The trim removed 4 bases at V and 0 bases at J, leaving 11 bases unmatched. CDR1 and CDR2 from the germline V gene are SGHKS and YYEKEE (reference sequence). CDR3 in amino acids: CASSGRPSGYSTDTQYF. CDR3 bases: TGTGCCAGCAGCGGCCGCCCTAGCGGATATAGCACAGATACGCAGTATTTT.

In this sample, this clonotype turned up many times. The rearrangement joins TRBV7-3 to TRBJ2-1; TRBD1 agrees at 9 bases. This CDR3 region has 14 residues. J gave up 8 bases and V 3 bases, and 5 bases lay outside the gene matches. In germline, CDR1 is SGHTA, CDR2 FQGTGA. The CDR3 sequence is CASSFRDREHEQFF. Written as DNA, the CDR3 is TGTGCCAGCAGCTTCCGGGACAGGGAACATGAGCAGTTCTTC. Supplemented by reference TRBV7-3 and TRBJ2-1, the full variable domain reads GAGVSQTPSNKVTEKGKYVELRCDPISGHTALYWYRQSLGQGPEFLIYFQGTGAADDSGLPNDRFFAVRPEGSVSTLKIQRTERGDSAVYLCASSFRDREHEQFFGPGTRLTVL.

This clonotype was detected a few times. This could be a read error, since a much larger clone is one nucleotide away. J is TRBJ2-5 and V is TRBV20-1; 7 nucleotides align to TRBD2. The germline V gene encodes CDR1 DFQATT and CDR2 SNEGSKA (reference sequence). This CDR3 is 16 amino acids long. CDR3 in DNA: TGCAGTGCTAGAGGAACGGCAATGGATGGGGGGGAGACCCTGTACTTC. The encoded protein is CSARGTAMDGGETLYF.

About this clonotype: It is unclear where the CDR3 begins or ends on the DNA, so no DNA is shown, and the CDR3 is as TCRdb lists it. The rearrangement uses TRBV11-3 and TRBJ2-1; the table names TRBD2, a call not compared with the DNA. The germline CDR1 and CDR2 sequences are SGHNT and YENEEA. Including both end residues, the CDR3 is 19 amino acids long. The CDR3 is CASSFYICAGLAPPSEQFF.

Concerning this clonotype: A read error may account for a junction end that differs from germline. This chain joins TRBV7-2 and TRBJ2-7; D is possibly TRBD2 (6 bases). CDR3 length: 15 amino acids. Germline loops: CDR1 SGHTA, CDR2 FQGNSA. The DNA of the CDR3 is TGTGCCAGCAGCTTTGAGGGAGGTAGCACCTACGAGCTGTACTTC. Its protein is CASSFEGGSTYELYF.

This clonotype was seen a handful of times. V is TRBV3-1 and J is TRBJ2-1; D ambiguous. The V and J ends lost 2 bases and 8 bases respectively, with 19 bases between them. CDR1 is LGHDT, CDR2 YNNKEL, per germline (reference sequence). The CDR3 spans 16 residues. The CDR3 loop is CASSQILATRWDEQFF. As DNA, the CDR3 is TGTGCCAGCAGCCAAATATTGGCTACTCGGTGGGATGAGCAGTTCTTC.

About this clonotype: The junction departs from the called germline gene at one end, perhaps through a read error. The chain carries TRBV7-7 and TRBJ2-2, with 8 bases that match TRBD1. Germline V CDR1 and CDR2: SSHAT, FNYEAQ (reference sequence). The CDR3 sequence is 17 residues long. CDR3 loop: CASSFHDATGVTGELFF. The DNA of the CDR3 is TGTGCTAGCAGCTTCCACGACGCGACAGGGGTTACCGGGGAGCTGTTTTTT.

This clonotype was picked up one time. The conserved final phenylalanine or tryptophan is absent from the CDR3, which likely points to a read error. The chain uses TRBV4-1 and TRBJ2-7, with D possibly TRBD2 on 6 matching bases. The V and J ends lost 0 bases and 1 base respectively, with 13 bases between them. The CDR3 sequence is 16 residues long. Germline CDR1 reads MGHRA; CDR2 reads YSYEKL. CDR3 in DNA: TGCGCCAGCAGCCAAGAAGTTAGGCTAGCGTCCTACGAGCAGTACCTC. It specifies CASSQEVRLASYEQYL.

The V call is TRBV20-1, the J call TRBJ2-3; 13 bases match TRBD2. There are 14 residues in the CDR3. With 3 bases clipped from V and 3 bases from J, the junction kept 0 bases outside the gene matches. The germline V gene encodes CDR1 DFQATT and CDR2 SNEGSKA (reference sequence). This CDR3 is CSARGLAGTDTQYF. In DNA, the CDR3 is TGCAGTGCTAGGGGACTAGCGGGGACAGATACGCAGTATTTT.

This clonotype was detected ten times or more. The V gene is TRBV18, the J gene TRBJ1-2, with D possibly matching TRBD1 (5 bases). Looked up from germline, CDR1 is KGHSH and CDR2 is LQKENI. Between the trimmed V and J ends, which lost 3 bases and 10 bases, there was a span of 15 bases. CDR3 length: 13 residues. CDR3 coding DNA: TGTGCCAGCTCACCCACAGGTTCTTTCGTCTACACCTTC. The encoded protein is CASSPTGSFVYTF.

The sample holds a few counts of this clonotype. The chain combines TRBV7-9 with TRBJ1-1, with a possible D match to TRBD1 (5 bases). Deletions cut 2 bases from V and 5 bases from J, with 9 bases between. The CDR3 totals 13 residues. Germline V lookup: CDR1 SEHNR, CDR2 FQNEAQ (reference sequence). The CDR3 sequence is CASSLKKGTEAFF. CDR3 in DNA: TGTGCCAGCAGCTTAAAAAAGGGGACTGAAGCTTTCTTT.

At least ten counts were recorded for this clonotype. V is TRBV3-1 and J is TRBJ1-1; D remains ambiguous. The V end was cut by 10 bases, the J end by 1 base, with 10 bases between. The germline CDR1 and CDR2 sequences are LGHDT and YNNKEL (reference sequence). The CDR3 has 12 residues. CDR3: CATRGENTEAFF. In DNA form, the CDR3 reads TGTGCCACACGGGGTGAGAACACTGAAGCTTTCTTT.

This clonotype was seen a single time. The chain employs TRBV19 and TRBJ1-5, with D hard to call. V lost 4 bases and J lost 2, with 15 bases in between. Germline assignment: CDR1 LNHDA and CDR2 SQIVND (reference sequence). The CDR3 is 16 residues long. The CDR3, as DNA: TGTGCCAGTAGTACCCGACCCGATCAGGGCAATCAGCCCCAGCATTTT. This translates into CASSTRPDQGNQPQHF.

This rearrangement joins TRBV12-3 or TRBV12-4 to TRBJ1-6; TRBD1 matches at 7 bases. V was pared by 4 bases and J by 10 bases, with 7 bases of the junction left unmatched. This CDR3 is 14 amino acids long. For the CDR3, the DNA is TGTGCCAGCAGTTCTACAGGGGCTTGGTCACCCCTCCACTTT. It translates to CASSSTGAWSPLHF.

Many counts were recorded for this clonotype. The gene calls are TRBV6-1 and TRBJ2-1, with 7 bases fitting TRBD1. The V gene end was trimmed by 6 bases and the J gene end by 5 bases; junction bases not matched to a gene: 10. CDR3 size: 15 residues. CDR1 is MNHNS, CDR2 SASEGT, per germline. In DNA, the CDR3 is TGTGCCAGCAGGCCAGGCCGGGACAGAGACAATGAGCAGTTCTTC. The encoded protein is CASRPGRDRDNEQFF.

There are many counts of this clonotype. CDR3 coding DNA: TGTGCCAGCAGTTTAGGGGAGGGCTACACCTTC. It codes for CASSLGEGYTF. The chain joins TRBV12-3 or TRBV12-4 to TRBJ1-2; D remains unclear. The CDR3 has 11 residues. The V end was cut by 1 base, the J end by 8 bases, with 5 bases between.

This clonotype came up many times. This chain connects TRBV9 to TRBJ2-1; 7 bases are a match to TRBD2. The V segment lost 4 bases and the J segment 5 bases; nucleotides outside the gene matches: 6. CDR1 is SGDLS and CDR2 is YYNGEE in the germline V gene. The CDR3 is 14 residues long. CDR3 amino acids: CASSWEGMNNEQFF. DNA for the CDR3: TGTGCCAGCAGCTGGGAGGGAATGAACAATGAGCAGTTCTTC.

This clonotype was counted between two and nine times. DNA of the CDR3: TGTGCCAGCAGGATTACAGGGGGCTCTGGAGGCTACACCTTC. Translation: CASRITGGSGGYTF. This chain uses TRBV2 with TRBJ1-2, with 9 bases identical to TRBD1. Unmatched junction bases numbered 10, after V lost 6 bases and J lost 8 bases. The CDR3 consists of 14 residues. Looked up from germline, CDR1 is SNHLY and CDR2 is FYNNEI.